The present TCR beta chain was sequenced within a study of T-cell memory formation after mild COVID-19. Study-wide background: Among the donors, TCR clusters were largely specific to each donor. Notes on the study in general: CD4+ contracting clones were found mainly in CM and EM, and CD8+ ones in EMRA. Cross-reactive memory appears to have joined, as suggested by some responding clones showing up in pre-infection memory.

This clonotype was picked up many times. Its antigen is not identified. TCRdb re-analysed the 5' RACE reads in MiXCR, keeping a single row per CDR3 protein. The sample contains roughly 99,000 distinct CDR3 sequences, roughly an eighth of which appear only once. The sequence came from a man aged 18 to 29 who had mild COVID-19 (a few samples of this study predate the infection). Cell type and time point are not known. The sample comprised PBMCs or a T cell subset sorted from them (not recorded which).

The CDR3 DNA is TGTGCCAGCAGCTTGGATGGGACAGGGGTGTACTATGGCTACACCTTC. It codes for CASSLDGTGVYYGYTF. The chain has TRBV5-4 and TRBJ1-2; TRBD1 agrees at 10 bases. Looked up from germline, CDR1 is SGHNT and CDR2 is YYREEE (reference sequence). The CDR3 spans 16 residues. J lost 3 bases, V lost 0 bases, and 5 bases had no gene match.